This TCR beta chain was sequenced for a study of shared clonotypes between healthy human individuals. Unmatched junction bases numbered 7, after V lost 2 bases and J lost 1 base. Germline lookup yields CDR1 SGHNT and CDR2 YYREEE (reference sequence). The CDR3 sequence is 17 residues long. In unsorted samples, genomic DNA was obtained using approximately 100 million PBMCs. The unsorted PBMC replicate PCRs were performed with about 280 ng DNA, around 29,000 T cell genomes. The method was immunoSEQ multiplex PCR; TCRdb's version includes in-frame clones alone and lacks a portion of them. The sample consists of some 500,000 clones, less than 80% of them appearing once.

This clonotype was sampled from a middle-aged woman in good health. Some clones in this sample may be carry-over from other donors' samples. Sequencing input: PBMCs. The rearrangement links TRBV5-4 to TRBJ2-1; TRBD2 aligns across 9 bases. The CDR3 loop reads CASSLKGSGSSYNEQFF. The DNA for the CDR3 is TGTGCCAGCAGCTTAAAGGGTAGCGGGAGTTCCTACAATGAGCAGTTCTTC. Supplemented by reference TRBV5-4 and TRBJ2-1, the full variable domain reads ETGVTQSPTHLIKTRGQQVTLRCSSQSGHNTVSWYQQALGQGPQFIFQYYREEENGRGNFPPRFSGLQFPNYSSELNVNALELDDSALYLCASSLKGSGSSYNEQFFGPGTRLTVL.